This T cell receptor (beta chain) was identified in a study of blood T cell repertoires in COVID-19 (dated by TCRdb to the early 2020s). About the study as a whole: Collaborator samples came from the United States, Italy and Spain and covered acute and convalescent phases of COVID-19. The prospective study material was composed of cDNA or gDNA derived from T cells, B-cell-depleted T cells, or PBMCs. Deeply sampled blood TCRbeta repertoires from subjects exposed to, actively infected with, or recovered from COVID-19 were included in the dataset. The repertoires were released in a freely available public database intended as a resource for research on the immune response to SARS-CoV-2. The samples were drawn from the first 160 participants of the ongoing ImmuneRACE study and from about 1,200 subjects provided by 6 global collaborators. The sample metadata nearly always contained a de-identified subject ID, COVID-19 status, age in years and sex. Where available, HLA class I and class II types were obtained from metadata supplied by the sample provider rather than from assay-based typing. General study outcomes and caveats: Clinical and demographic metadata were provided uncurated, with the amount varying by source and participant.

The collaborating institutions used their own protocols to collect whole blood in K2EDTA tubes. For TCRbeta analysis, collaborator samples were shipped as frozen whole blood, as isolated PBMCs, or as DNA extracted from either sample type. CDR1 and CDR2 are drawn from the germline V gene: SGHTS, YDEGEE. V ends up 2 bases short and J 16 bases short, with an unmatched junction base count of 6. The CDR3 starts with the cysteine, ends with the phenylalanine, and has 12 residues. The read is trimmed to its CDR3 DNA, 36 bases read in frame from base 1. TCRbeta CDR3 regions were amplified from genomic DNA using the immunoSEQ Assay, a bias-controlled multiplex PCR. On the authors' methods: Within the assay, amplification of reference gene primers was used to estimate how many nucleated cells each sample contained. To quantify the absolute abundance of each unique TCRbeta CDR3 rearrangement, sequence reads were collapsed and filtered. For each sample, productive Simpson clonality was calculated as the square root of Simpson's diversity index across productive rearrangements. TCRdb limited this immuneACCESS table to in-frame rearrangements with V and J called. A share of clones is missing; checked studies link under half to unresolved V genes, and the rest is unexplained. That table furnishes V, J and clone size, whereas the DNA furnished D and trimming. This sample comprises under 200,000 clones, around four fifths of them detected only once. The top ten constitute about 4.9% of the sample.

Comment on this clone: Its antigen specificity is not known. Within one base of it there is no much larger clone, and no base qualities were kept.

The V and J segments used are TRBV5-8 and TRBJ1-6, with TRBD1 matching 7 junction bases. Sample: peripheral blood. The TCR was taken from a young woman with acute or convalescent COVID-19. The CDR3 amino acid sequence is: CASSFDRAHLHF. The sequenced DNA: TGTGCCAGCAGCTTTGACAGGGCTCATCTCCACTTT. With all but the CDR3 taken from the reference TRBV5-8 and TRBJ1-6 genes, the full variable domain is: EAGVTQSPTHLIKTRGQQATLRCSPISGHTSVYWYQQALGLGLQFLLWYDEGEERNRGNFPPRFSGRQFPNYSSELNVNALELEDSALYLCASSFDRAHLHFGNGTRLTVT.